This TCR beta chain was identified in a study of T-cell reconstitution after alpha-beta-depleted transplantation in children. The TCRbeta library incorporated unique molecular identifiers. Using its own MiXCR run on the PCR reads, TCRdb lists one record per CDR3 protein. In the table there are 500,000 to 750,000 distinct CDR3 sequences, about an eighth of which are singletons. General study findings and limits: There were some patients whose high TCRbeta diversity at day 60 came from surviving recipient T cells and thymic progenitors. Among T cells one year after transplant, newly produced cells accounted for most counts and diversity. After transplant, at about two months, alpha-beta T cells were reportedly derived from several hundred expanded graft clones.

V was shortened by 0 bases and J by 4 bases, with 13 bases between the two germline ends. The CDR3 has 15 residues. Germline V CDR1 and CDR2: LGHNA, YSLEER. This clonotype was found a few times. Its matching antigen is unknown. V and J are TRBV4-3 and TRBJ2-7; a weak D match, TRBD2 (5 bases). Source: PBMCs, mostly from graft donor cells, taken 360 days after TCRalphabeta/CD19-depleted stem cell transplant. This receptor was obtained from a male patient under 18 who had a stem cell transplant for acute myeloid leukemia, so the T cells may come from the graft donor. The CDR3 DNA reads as TGCGCCAGCAGCCAAGAATGGGAGTACCATTACGAGCAGTACTTC. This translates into CASSQEWEYHYEQYF.